The entry below describes one TCR beta chain. Its specificity is not known. V trimming: 2 bases; J trimming: 3 bases; junction bases outside the gene matches: 6. Germline V CDR1 and CDR2: SNHLY, FYNNEI. The CDR3 spans 15 residues. Sampled blood was obtained at baseline, cycle 4 day 1, and cycle 7 day 1. These data belong to a study of OX40 agonist ivuxolimab in advanced cancers. In the study overall: Three dose-escalation patients had partial responses: one with hepatocellular carcinoma and two with cutaneous melanoma. General observations from the study: On average, CD8+ T cells showed a greater number of expanded clones than CD4+.

Assay used: immunoSEQ multiplex PCR; TCRdb lists only in-frame clones, some missing. The repertoire holds around 86,000 clones, with over 65% as singletons. The sequencing used CD4+ or CD8+ T cells sorted from blood, collected in a trial of the OX40 agonist ivuxolimab. The clonotype comes from an adult with an advanced solid tumor such as melanoma, head and neck, liver or kidney cancer. The chain has TRBV2 and TRBJ2-7; the match to TRBD1 covers 8 bases. The CDR3 sequence is CASSEWTGSIYEQYV. The CDR3 DNA is TGTGCCAGCAGTGAATGGACAGGGTCGATCTACGAGCAGTACGTC.